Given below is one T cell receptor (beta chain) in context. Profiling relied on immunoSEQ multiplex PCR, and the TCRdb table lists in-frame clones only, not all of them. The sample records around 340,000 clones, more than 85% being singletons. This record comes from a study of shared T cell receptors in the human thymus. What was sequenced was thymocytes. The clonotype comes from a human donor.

The CDR3 nucleotides are TGTGCCAGCAGTGAAGAGGGGTGGCGGACAGCTTACTTC. The encoded protein is CASSEEGWRTAYF. This chain joins TRBV6-1 and TRBJ2-7; a possible D gene is TRBD1 (6 bases). Trimming took 1 base from V and 13 from J, leaving 17 bases between them. The CDR3 totals 13 residues. The V gene's germline CDR1 is MNHNS and CDR2 SASEGT.